The entry that follows covers one T cell receptor (beta chain) sequence. The assay was immunoSEQ multiplex PCR, and TCRdb's table has in-frame clones only and misses some. The table records 95,000 to 130,000 clones, 85% to 90% of them present only once. This record belongs to a study of control samples from healthy donors and cancer patients. The length of the CDR3 is 15 residues. The V and J ends lost 0 bases and 6 bases, in that order; junction bases with no gene match: 6. CDR1 is LGHDT and CDR2 is YNNKEL in the germline V gene (reference sequence). The source is a woman aged 50 to 60 with colorectal cancer. This chain uses TRBV3-1 (or the pseudogene TRBV3-2) with TRBJ1-1; 8 nucleotides agree with TRBD1. Material for sequencing was PBMCs. The CDR3 sequence: CASSQDWTGKAEAFF. CDR3 in DNA: TGTGCCAGCAGCCAAGATTGGACAGGGAAGGCTGAAGCTTTCTTT.